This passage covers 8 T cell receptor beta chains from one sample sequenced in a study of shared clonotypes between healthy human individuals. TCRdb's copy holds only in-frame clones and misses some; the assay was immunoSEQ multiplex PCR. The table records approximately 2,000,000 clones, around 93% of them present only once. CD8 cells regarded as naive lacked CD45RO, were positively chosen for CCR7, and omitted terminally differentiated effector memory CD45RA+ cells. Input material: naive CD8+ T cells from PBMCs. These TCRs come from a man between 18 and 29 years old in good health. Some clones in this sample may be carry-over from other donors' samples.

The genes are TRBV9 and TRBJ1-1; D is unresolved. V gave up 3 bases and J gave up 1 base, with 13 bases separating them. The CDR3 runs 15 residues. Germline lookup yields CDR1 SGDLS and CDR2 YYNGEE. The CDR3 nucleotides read TGTGCCAGCAGCGGACCTAGAGACGGGAACACTGAAGCTTTCTTT. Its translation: CASSGPRDGNTEAFF.

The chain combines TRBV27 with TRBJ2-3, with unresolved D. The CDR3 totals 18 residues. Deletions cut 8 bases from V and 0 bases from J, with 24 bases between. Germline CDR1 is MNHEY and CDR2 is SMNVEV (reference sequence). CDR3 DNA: TGTGCCAGCCTAGGGATGGGGAAATCCGGGCCTAGCACAGATACGCAGTATTTT. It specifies CASLGMGKSGPSTDTQYF.

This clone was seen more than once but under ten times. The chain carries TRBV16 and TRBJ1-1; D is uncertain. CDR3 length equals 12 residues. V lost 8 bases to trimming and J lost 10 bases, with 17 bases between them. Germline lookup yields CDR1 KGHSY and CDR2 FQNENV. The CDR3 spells CASREGGEAAFF. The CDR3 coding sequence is TGTGCCAGCCGGGAGGGCGGGGAAGCAGCTTTCTTT.

CDR3 bases: TGTGCCAGCAGTCCGCCGGGGACGGATGGCTACACCTTC. Its protein product is CASSPPGTDGYTF. The V gene is TRBV2, the J gene TRBJ1-2; D possibly corresponds to TRBD1 (5 bases). Trimming removed 5 bases from V and 6 bases from J, with 13 bases in between. Germline values: CDR1 SNHLY, CDR2 FYNNEI. The CDR3 has 13 amino acids.

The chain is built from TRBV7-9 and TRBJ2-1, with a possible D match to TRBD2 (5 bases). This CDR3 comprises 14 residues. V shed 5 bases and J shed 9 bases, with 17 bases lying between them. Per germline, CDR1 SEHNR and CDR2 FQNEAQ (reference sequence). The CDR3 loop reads CASSTTLAWGEQFF. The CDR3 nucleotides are TGTGCCAGCAGCACCACGCTAGCTTGGGGTGAGCAGTTCTTC. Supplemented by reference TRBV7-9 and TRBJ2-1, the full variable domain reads DTGVSQNPRHKITKRGQNVTFRCDPISEHNRLYWYRQTLGQGPEFLTYFQNEAQLEKSRLLSDRFSAERPKGSFSTLEIQRTEQGDSAMYLCASSTTLAWGEQFFGPGTRLTVL.

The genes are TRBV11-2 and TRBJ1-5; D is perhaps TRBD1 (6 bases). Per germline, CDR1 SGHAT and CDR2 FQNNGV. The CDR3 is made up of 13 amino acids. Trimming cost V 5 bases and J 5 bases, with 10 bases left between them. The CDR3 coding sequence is TGTGCCAGCAGCATCACAGGGTATCAGCCCCAGCATTTT. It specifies CASSITGYQPQHF.

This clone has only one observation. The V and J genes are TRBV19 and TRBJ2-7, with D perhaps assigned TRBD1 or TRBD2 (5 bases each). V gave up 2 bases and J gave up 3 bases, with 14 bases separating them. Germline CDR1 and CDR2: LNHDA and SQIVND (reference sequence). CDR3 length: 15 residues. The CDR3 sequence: CASSIMMGDGYEQYF. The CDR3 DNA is TGTGCCAGTAGTATAATGATGGGGGACGGCTACGAGCAGTACTTC.

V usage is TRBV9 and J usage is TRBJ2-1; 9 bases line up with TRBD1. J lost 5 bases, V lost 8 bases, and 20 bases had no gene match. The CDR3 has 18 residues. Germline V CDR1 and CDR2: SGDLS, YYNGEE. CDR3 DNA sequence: TGTGCCAGTCTACCACTAGCCGGGACAGGGCCTTTCGACAATGAGCAGTTCTTC. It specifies CASLPLAGTGPFDNEQFF.